Sequencing of this T cell receptor (beta chain) was carried out in a study of blood T cells in healthy people across ages. In the study overall: Per two T cells, template switching captured roughly one barcoded beta molecule. Notes on the study in general: Those diversity estimates obtained from one million T cells were thought to be underestimates.

Next came a second PCR, run for roughly 7 to 12 cycles, which used a sample-barcoded 5' primer along with a J-beta primer mix. TCRdb ran MiXCR on the 5' RACE reads and lists one entry per CDR3 protein. Of 700,000 to 950,000 distinct CDR3 sequences listed, roughly two fifths are singletons. This CDR3 comprises 14 residues. Trimming left V 4 bases short and J 4 bases short, with 13 bases between. Germline V gene lookup returns CDR1 SGHRS and CDR2 YFSETQ. Of note for this clonotype: What it recognizes is unknown. A read error is possible here, since a much larger clone lies one base away.

The receptor was isolated from a woman aged 55-70 years in good health. This sequence joins TRBV5-1 and TRBJ2-3; TRBD2 is a possible D gene (6 bases). Sample: blood. CDR3: CASSVARRADTQYF. The CDR3 DNA reads as TGCGCCAGCAGCGTGGCTCGGAGGGCAGATACGCAGTATTTT.